This T cell receptor (beta chain) was identified during a study of blood T cell repertoires in COVID-19. CDR1 and CDR2 from the germline V gene are MDHEN and SYDVKM. Trimming took off 6 bases at V and 4 bases at J, with 15 bases between the two ends. The CDR3 spans 14 residues. As originally analysed: Reference gene primer amplification gave nucleated cell count estimates. The protocol was immunoSEQ multiplex PCR, while the TCRdb copy is restricted to in-frame clones and leaves out a portion. The V and J calls and clone size come from that table; D and trimming were worked out from the DNA. The sample lists around 180,000 clones, about 89% occurring once.

The sequencing input was peripheral blood. The TCR comes from a man in his forties with active or convalescent COVID-19. V gene TRBV28 combines with J gene TRBJ1-2; D gene ambiguous. The CDR3 bases are TGTGCCAGCAGCACCATGGCGGCGGGCTATGGCTACACCTTC. The encoded protein is CASSTMAAGYGYTF.